These 12 T cell receptor beta chains were all obtained from the same sample, sequenced in a study of shared clonotypes between healthy human individuals. Sequencing was performed with immunoSEQ multiplex PCR; in TCRdb, only in-frame clones are kept and a portion is missing. The table has more than 2 million clones, roughly 94% seen once. Naive CD8 isolation took CD45RO-negative cells positively selected for CCR7 and excluded terminally differentiated effector memory CD45RA+ cells. Sequenced sample: naive CD8+ T cells sorted from blood. The receptors were gathered from a man younger than 30 in good health.

The rearrangement uses TRBV4-3 and TRBJ1-4; D might be TRBD1 (6 bases). This CDR3 has 15 amino acids. Looked up from germline, CDR1 is LGHNA and CDR2 is YSLEER. The V and J ends lost 4 bases and 6 bases respectively, with 15 bases between them. The CDR3 nucleotides read TGCGCCAGCAGCCTGGGGGGGCTAGTGGATGAAAAACTGTTTTTT. Amino acid sequence: CASSLGGLVDEKLFF.

J is TRBJ2-7 and V is TRBV9; 12 nucleotides line up with TRBD2. Germline lookup yields CDR1 SGDLS and CDR2 YYNGEE. V was clipped by 0 bases and J by 5 bases; unmatched bases: 9. This CDR3 has 17 amino acids. CDR3 nucleotides: TGTGCCAGCAGCGTAGACAAGACTAGCGGGAGAGCAGACGAGCAGTACTTC. It specifies CASSVDKTSGRADEQYF.

This clone was found once. V usage is TRBV28 and J usage is TRBJ1-2, with D perhaps matching TRBD1 (5 bases). Germline V gene data show CDR1 as MDHEN and CDR2 as SYDVKM. Between the trimmed V and J ends, which lost 6 bases and 5 bases, there was a span of 10 bases. This CDR3 is built from 12 residues. The CDR3 DNA reads TGTGCCAGCAGGGGGGTAACATATGGCTACACCTTC. Amino acids: CASRGVTYGYTF.

The V call is TRBV5-4, the J call TRBJ1-1, with 7 bases that match TRBD1. Germline V CDR1 and CDR2: SGHNT, YYREEE (reference sequence). This CDR3 has 14 amino acids. The J segment lost 1 base and the V segment lost 9 bases, leaving 9 bases of the junction unmatched. In DNA, the CDR3 is TGTGCCACCACCATGTGGACAGGGAACACTGAAGCTTTCTTT. It specifies CATTMWTGNTEAFF.

V is TRBV6-1 and J is TRBJ1-4; 9 nucleotides agree with TRBD1. Per the germline V gene, CDR1 is MNHNS and CDR2 is SASEGT. There are 12 residues in the CDR3. The ends lost 7 bases at V and 8 bases at J; junction bases unmatched: 2. The CDR3 region has the DNA TGTGCCAGCACAGGACAGGGGGAAAAACTGTTTTTT. Translated, it gives CASTGQGEKLFF.

This clone was seen more than once but under ten times. The chain recombines TRBV29-1 with TRBJ2-3; 12 bases fit TRBD2. Trimming removed 4 bases from V and 3 bases from J; junction bases left unmatched: 11. The CDR3 totals 17 residues. CDR1 is SQVTM and CDR2 is ANQGSEA in the germline V gene. The CDR3 loop is CSVVGTSGSLLTDTQYF. CDR3 nucleotides: TGCAGCGTTGTCGGGACTAGCGGGTCTCTGCTAACAGATACGCAGTATTTT.

This clone came up a few times. The sample holds other DNA sequences that translate to the same CDR3. The chain links TRBV9 to TRBJ2-7; maybe TRBD2 (6 bases). The V gene's germline CDR1 is SGDLS and CDR2 YYNGEE. This CDR3 has 13 amino acids. Trimming removed 0 bases at V and 6 bases at J, with 10 bases between. In DNA form, the CDR3 reads TGTGCCAGCAGCGTAGGGGGAGGTAGCGAGCAGTACTTC. Protein product: CASSVGGGSEQYF.

The V call is TRBV11-2, the J call TRBJ2-3, with 7 bases that match TRBD2. Germline trimming cut 0 bases from V and 7 bases from J; bases unmatched to any gene: 7. CDR3 length: 15 residues. Germline CDR1 reads SGHAT; CDR2 reads FQNNGV. CDR3 residues: CASSLEWTSEYTQYF. CDR3 DNA sequence: TGTGCCAGCAGCTTAGAGTGGACTAGTGAATATACGCAGTATTTT.

V gene TRBV4-3 combines with J gene TRBJ2-1; 10 nucleotides agree with TRBD1. This CDR3 is 16 amino acids long. In germline, CDR1 is LGHNA, CDR2 YSLEER. The V and J ends lost 0 bases and 2 bases, in that order; junction bases with no gene match: 1. CDR3: CASSQDGQGAYNEQFF. Here the CDR3 DNA reads TGCGCCAGCAGCCAAGACGGACAGGGGGCCTACAATGAGCAGTTCTTC.

The chain employs TRBV7-8 and TRBJ1-2; D remains unclear. CDR1 SGHVS and CDR2 FQNEAQ come from the germline V gene. The CDR3 is made up of 14 amino acids. Trimming removed 3 bases from V and 6 bases from J, with 14 bases in between. CDR3 residues: CASSLEPGPHGYTF. The CDR3 nucleotides read TGTGCCAGCAGCTTGGAACCTGGCCCACATGGCTACACCTTC. The full variable domain, with the rest looked up from reference TRBV7-8 and TRBJ1-2, is GAGVSQSPRYKVAKRGQDVALRCDPISGHVSLFWYQQALGQGPEFLTYFQNEAQLDKSGLPSDRFFAERPEGSVSTLKIQRTQQEDSAVYLCASSLEPGPHGYTFGSGTRLTVV.

The chain couples TRBV6-6 to TRBJ1-2; D gene unclear. V was shortened by 2 bases and J by 4 bases, with 8 bases between the two germline ends. The CDR3 spans 13 residues. CDR1 MNHNY and CDR2 SVGAGI come from the germline V gene (reference sequence). CDR3 sequence: CASSYETSYGYTF. The CDR3 DNA follows: TGTGCCAGCAGTTACGAGACAAGCTATGGCTACACCTTC.

The chain uses TRBV4-1 and TRBJ1-3; no clear D gene. Trimming removed 6 bases at V and 0 bases at J, with 12 bases between. Looked up from germline, CDR1 is MGHRA and CDR2 is YSYEKL. The CDR3 spans 15 residues. CDR3 protein: CASRNTESSGNTIYF. The CDR3 nucleotides are TGCGCCAGCAGAAACACAGAGAGCTCTGGAAACACCATATATTTT.